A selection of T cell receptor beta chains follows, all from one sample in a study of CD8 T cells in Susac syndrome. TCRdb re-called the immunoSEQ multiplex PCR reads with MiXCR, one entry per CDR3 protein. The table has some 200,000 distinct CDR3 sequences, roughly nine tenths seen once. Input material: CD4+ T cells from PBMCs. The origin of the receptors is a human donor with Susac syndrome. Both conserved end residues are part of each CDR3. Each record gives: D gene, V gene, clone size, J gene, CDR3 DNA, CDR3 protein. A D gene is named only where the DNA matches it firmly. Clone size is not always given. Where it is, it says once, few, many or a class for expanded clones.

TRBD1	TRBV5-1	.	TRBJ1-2	TGCGCCAGCAGCTTGGACGACAGGGCAGGGAATGGCTACACCTTC	CASSLDDRAGNGYTF
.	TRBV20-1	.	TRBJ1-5	TGCAGTGCTAGACCAAGGGCGGGCAATCAGCCCCAGCATTTT	CSARPRAGNQPQHF
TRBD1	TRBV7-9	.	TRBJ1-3	TGTGCCAGCAGCTCCAGACAGGGTGAAAACACCATATATTTT	CASSSRQGENTIYF
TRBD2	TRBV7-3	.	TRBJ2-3	TGTGCCAGCAGCCCGGGACTAGCGGGGGGCTTCACAGATACGCAGTATTTT	CASSPGLAGGFTDTQYF
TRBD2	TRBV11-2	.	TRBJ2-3	TGTGCCAGCAGCTCTAGGACTAGCGGGGGAGATACGCAGTATTTT	CASSSRTSGGDTQYF
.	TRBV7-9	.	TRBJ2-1	TGTGCCAGCAGCCAGGGGGGGATAAAAACCTACAATGAGCAGTTCTTC	CASSQGGIKTYNEQFF
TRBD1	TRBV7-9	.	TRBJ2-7	TGTGCCAGCAGCCCGGGACAGCCCTACGAGCAGTACTTC	CASSPGQPYEQYF
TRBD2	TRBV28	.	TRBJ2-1	TGTGCCAGCAGTTTGTGGGAGTCTAGCGGGAGCTTAGGCAATGAGCAGTTCTTC	CASSLWESSGSLGNEQFF
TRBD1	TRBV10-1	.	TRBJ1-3	TGCGCCAGCAGATACGGACAGGGGCCTGGAAACACCATATATTTT	CASRYGQGPGNTIYF
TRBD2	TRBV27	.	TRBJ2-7	TGTGCCAGCAGACTAGCGGACAAATACGAGCAGTACTTC	CASRLADKYEQYF
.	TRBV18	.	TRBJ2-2	TGTGCCAGCTCCGCATCGGAAAACACCGGGGAGCTGTTTTTT	CASSASENTGELFF
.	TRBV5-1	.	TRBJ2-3	TGCGCCAGCAGGTTGGGGGAATTTACAGATACGCAGTATTTT	CASRLGEFTDTQYF
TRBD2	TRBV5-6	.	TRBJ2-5	TGTGCCAGCAGCTGGGGTGGGCCTAGCGGGCAAGAGACCCAGTACTTC	CASSWGGPSGQETQYF
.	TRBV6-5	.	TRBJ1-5	TGTGCCAGCCGGCGGCCCGGTGCCGGTCAGCCCCAGCATTTT	CASRRPGAGQPQHF
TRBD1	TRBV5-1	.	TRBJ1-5	TGCGCCAGCAGCTTGAGGACAGGCGATCAGCCCCAGCATTTT	CASSLRTGDQPQHF
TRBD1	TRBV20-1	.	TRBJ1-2	TGCAGTGCTAGAGAGACAGGGAAGAGAGAATATGGCTACACCTTC	CSARETGKREYGYTF
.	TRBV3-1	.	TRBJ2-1	TGTGCCAGCAGCCAAGGGGACTTCGTGGGTGAGCAGTTCTTC	CASSQGDFVGEQFF
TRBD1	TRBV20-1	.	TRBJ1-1	TGCAGTGCTAGAGATCGGATAAGGGGGCTGGATGAAGCTTTCTTT	CSARDRIRGLDEAFF
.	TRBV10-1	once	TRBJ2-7	TGCGCCAGCAGTGAGTGGGGAACTTACGAGCAGTACTTC	CASSEWGTYEQYF
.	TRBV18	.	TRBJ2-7	TGTGCCAGCTCACCCATACCGGGTCTCTACGAGCAGTACTTC	CASSPIPGLYEQYF
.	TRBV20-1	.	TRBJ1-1	TGCAGTGCTTCAGGGAACACTGAAGCTTTCTTT	CSASGNTEAFF
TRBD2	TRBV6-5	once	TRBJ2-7	TGTGCCAGCAGTTACTCGTCCGGCGGACTAGCGGGAGCCGAGCAGTACTTC	CASSYSSGGLAGAEQYF
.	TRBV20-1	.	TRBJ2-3	TGCAGTGCTAGTCCGCAGAGGGCGGGGACAGATACGCAGTATTTT	CSASPQRAGTDTQYF
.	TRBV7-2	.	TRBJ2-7	TGTGCCAGCAGCCCCCTCGGAGGAACGAAAACCTACGAGCAGTACTTC	CASSPLGGTKTYEQYF
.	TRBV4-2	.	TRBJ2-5	TGTGCCAGCAGCCAAGAGTATGGAGGGGGGGAGACCCAGTACTTC	CASSQEYGGGETQYF
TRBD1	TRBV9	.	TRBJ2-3	TGTGCCAGCAGCGTCAGGGGGTTTACCCCAGGAGATACGCAGTATTTT	CASSVRGFTPGDTQYF
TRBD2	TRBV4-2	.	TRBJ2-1	TGTGCCAGCAGCCAGCTTAGGACTAGCGGGGCCAATGAGCAGTTCTTC	CASSQLRTSGANEQFF
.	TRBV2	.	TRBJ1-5	TGTGCCAGCAGCCCGACCGGTAGCAATCAGCCCCAGCATTTT	CASSPTGSNQPQHF
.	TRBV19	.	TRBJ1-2	TGTGCCAGTAGTATAGGGAGACCTTACAACTATGGCTACACCTTC	CASSIGRPYNYGYTF
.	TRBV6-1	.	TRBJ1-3	TGTGCCAGCAGTGACCTAACCGTGCGCTCTGGAAACACCATATATTTT	CASSDLTVRSGNTIYF
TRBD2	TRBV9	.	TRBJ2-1	TGTGCCAGCAGCGTAGACCCTAGCGGGAGTGATGAGCAGTTCTTC	CASSVDPSGSDEQFF
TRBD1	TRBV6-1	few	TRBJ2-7	TGTGCCAGCAGTCGGAGACAGGGGAGTTTGTACGAGCAGTACTTC	CASSRRQGSLYEQYF
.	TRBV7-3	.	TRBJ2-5	TGTGCCAGCAGCTTAAGTTTACTAGAGGAGACCCAGTACTTC	CASSLSLLEETQYF
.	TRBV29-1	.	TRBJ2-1	TGCAGCGTGCTGGGAGATGAGCAGTTCTTC	CSVLGDEQFF
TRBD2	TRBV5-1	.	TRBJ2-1	TGCGCCAGCAGTTCCTTGTCCCTGATGAACGGGCGGGAGGTGGGAAGCAATGAGCAGTTCTTC	CASSSLSLMNGREVGSNEQFF
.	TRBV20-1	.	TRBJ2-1	TGCAGTTTTCATCTCCCGGGCTTATCCTACAATGAGCAGTTCTTC	CSFHLPGLSYNEQFF
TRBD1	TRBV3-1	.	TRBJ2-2	TGTGCCAGCAGCCGACCGGGACAGGGGGTGGTCGGGGAGCTGTTTTTT	CASSRPGQGVVGELFF
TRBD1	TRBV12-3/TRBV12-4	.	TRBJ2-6	TGTGCCAGCAGACGGGGACAGGCCTCTGGGGCCAACGTCCTGACTTTC	CASRRGQASGANVLTF
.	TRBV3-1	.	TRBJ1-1	TGTGCCAGCAGCCAAGATGGGGCAGGGAGCACTGAAGCTTTCTTT	CASSQDGAGSTEAFF
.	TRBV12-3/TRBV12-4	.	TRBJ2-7	TGTGCCAGCAGCCAAGCCTTGGTCGGCTACGAGCAGTACTTC	CASSQALVGYEQYF
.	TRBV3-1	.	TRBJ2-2	TGTGCCAGCAGCTACGCTGGGAGCCCCGGGGAGCTGTTTTTT	CASSYAGSPGELFF
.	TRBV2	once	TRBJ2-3	TGTGCCAGCAGGGACCTAGGCGGGCGAAGCACAGATACGCAGTATTTT	CASRDLGGRSTDTQYF
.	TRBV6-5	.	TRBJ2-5	TGTGCCAGCCATACTCCCGGCGGTTCGGGGACCCAGTACTTC	CASHTPGGSGTQYF
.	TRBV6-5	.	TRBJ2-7	TGTGCCAGCAAAACCTCAGGGGAAGAGCAGTACTTC	CASKTSGEEQYF
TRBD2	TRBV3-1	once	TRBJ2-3	TGTGCCAGCAGCCAACCACTAGCGGGGGAAACAGATACGCAGTATTTT	CASSQPLAGETDTQYF
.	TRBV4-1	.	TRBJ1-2	TGCGCCAGCAGCCAAGACAGGGACTATGGCTACACCTTC	CASSQDRDYGYTF
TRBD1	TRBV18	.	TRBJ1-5	TGTGCCAGCTCACCGACAGGGTGGAAACAGCCCCAGCATTTT	CASSPTGWKQPQHF
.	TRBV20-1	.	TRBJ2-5	TGCAGTGCGGAGAGAGGGACTTTTCAAGAGTCCCAGTACTTC	CSAERGTFQESQYF
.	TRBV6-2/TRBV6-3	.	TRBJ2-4	TGTGCCAGCAACCAAGGGGTAGCCAAAAACATTCAGTACTTC	CASNQGVAKNIQYF
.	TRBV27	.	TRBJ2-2	TGTGCCAGCAGTTTTGTGGGGAACACCGGGGAGCTGTTTTTT	CASSFVGNTGELFF
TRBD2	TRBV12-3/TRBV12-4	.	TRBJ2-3	TGTGCCAGCAGTTTCAGCGGGGGGCCCACAGATACGCAGTATTTT	CASSFSGGPTDTQYF
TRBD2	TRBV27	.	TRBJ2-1	TGTGCCAGCAGTCCCGGGACTAGCGGGAGGGCGTCCTACAATGAGCAGTTCTTC	CASSPGTSGRASYNEQFF
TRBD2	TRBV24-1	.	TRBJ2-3	TGTGCCACCAGTGACCGCGGGAGTGGCACAGATACGCAGTATTTT	CATSDRGSGTDTQYF
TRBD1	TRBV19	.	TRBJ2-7	TGTGCCAGTAGTGCCATTCAGGGGGCCGAGCAGTACTTC	CASSAIQGAEQYF
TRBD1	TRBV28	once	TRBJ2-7	TGTGCCAGCCTGGGACAGCCGCCTTGGGACGAGCAGTACTTC	CASLGQPPWDEQYF